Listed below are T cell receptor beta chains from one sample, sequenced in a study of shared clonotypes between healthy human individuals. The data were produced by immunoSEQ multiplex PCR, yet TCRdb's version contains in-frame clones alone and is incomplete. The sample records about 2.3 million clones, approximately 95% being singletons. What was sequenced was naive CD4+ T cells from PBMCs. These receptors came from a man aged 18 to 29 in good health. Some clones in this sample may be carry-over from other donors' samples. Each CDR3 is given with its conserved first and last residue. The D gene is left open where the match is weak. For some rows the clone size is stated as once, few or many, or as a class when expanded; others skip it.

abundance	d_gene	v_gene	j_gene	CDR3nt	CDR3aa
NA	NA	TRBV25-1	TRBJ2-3	TGTGCCAGCAGTGAGGGTTCCGGCGGGCGCTCCCGGGATACGCAGTATTTT	CASSEGSGGRSRDTQYF
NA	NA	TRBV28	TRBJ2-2	TGTGCCAGCATCCCCCAACTCGGCAACACCGGGGAGCTGTTTTTT	CASIPQLGNTGELFF
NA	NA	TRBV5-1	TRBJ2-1	TGCGCCAGCAGCTTGCAGGGAGGAGACAATGAGCAGTTCTTC	CASSLQGGDNEQFF
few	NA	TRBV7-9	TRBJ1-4	TGTGCCAGCAGCTTAGGTATAGCTAATGAAAAACTGTTTTTT	CASSLGIANEKLFF
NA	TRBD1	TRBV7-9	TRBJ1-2	TGTGCCAGCAGCCCCCGACAGGGGACGAATGGCTACACCTTC	CASSPRQGTNGYTF
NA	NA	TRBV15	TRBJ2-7	TGTGCCACCAGCATAAGGACGGGCTACGAGCAGTACTTC	CATSIRTGYEQYF
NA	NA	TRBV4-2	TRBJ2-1	TGTGCCAGCAGCCATGCTACCGGGACTCCCTCTTACAATGAGCAGTTCTTC	CASSHATGTPSYNEQFF
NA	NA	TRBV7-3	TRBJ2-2	TGTGCCAGCAGCCCCAGGGATAACGGGGAGCTGTTTTTT	CASSPRDNGELFF
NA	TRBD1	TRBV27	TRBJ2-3	TGTGCCAGCAGTTTTGCCAGGGGGTTGCCAGATACGCAGTATTTT	CASSFARGLPDTQYF
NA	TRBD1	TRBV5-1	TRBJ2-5	TGCGCCAGCAGCGGACAGGGGAACCAAGAGACCCAGTACTTC	CASSGQGNQETQYF
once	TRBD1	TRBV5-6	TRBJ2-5	TGTGCCAGCAGCCCGGGACAGGGGGTGTCAGAGACCCAGTACTTC	CASSPGQGVSETQYF
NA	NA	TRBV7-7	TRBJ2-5	TGTGCCAGCAGCCCCCTATACAGCGGGTCCGGGGAGACCCAGTACTTC	CASSPLYSGSGETQYF
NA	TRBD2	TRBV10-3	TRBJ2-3	TGTGCCATCAGTGCAGTCCTGACTAGCGGGGGCACAGATACGCAGTATTTT	CAISAVLTSGGTDTQYF
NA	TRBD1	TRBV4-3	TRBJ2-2	TGCGCCAGCAGCCAAGACTTCGGACAGGGGGCCAACACCGGGGAGCTGTTTTTT	CASSQDFGQGANTGELFF
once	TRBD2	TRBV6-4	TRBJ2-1	TGTGCCAGCAGGATTAGCGGGAACTCCTACAATGAGCAGTTCTTC	CASRISGNSYNEQFF
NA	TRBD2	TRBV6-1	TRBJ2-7	TGTGCCAGCATCCCAAATGGTAGCGGGAGATACGAGCAGTACTTC	CASIPNGSGRYEQYF
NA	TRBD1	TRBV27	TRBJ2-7	TGTGCCAGCAGTCCGTATGACAGGGGCCCGAGCCTCTTC	CASSPYDRGPSLF
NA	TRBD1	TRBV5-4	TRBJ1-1	TGTGCCAGCAGCTTTGAGGGACAGGGCACTGAAGCTTTCTTT	CASSFEGQGTEAFF
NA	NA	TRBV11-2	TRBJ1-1	TGTGCCAGCAGCCCAGAGGGGTGGAGGGCTTTCTTT	CASSPEGWRAFF
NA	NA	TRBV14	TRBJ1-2	TGTGCCAGCAGCCAAGACAGGGGCGCTTATGGCTACACCTTC	CASSQDRGAYGYTF
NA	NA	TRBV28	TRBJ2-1	TGTGCCAGCAGTCGACTGTCAAGCTCCTACAATGAGCAGTTCTTC	CASSRLSSSYNEQFF
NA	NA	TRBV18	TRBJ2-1	TGTGCCAGCTCACCAGGGAACTACAATGAGCAGTTCTTC	CASSPGNYNEQFF
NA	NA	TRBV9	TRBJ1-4	TGTGCCAGCAGCGAGGACCTTAATGAAAAACTGTTTTTT	CASSEDLNEKLFF
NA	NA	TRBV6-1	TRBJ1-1	TGTGCCAGCAGTGCGAACGGGAACACTGAAGCTTTCTTT	CASSANGNTEAFF
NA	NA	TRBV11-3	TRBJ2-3	TGTGCCAGCAGCTTAGTTGGGGGTGCCACAGATACGCAGTATTTT	CASSLVGGATDTQYF
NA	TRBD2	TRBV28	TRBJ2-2	TGTGCCAGCAGTTCGCCCTGGGTTGCGGGAGAGGCCGGGGAGCTGTTTTTT	CASSSPWVAGEAGELFF
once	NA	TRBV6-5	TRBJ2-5	TGTGCCAGCAGTTACGGAGATAGGCTTCAAGAGACCCAGTACTTC	CASSYGDRLQETQYF
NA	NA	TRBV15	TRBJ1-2	TGTGCCACCAGCCAGGACGGCCACTATGGCTACACCTTC	CATSQDGHYGYTF
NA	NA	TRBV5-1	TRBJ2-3	TGCGCCAGCAGAAACAGGGAAAGCACAGATACGCAGTATTTT	CASRNRESTDTQYF
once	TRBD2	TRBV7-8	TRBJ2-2	TGTGCCAGCAGTCATAGGGTGGGCGGGAGTCTGCCCGGGGAGCTGTTTTTT	CASSHRVGGSLPGELFF
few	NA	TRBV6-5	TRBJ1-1	TGTGCCAGCAGTAAAGTTACCGGTGAAGCTTTCTTT	CASSKVTGEAFF
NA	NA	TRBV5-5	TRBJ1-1	TGTGCCAGCAGCTTTGGGACACTTTCTGAAGCTTTCTTT	CASSFGTLSEAFF
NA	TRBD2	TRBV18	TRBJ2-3	TGTGCCAGCTCGCTGACTAGCGGGAGCGCAGATACGCAGTATTTT	CASSLTSGSADTQYF
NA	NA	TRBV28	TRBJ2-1	TGTGCCAGCAGTCCGGCTAGTCTAGGGAGCTCCTACAATGAGCAGTTCTTC	CASSPASLGSSYNEQFF
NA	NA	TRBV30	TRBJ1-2	TGTGCCTGGAGCCCAGGGACGGTTGGCTACACCTTC	CAWSPGTVGYTF
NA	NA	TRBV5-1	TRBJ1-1	TGCGCCAGCAGCTTGGTCGGGGCCCTCATGAACACTGAAGCTTTCTTT	CASSLVGALMNTEAFF
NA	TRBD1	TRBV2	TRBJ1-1	TGTGCCAGCAGTTGGACGGTGCGGACAGGCGATGGAGCTTTCTTT	CASSWTVRTGDGAFF
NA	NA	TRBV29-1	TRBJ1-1	TGCAGCGTTGAAGCCCAGAATGAAGCTTTCTTT	CSVEAQNEAFF
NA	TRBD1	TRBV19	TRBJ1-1	TGTGCCAGTAGGACAGGGTACAAGGAGGAAGCTTTCTTT	CASRTGYKEEAFF
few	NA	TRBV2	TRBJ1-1	TGTGCCAGCAGTTTGGACACCCCCGGAACTGAAGCTTTCTTT	CASSLDTPGTEAFF
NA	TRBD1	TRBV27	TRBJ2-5	TGTGCCAGCACCCTCTCATGGGACAGCGGAGAGACCCAGTACTTC	CASTLSWDSGETQYF
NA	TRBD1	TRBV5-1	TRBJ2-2	TGCGCCAGCAGCTTTGCGGGACAGGGGAACGGGGAGCTGTTTTTT	CASSFAGQGNGELFF
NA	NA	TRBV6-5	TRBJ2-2	TGTGCCAGCAGAACAGGGTCAGCCCCCGGGGAGCTGTTTTTT	CASRTGSAPGELFF
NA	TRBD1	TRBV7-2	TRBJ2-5	TGTGCCAGCAGCTCCGACAGGGATGGGACCCAGTACTTC	CASSSDRDGTQYF
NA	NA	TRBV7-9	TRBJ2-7	TGTGCCAGCAGCTCGGCGGCCAAGAACGAATACGAGCAGTACTTC	CASSSAAKNEYEQYF
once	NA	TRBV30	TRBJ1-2	TGTGCCTGGAGGGGCAGGGCGGGCTATGGCTACACCTTC	CAWRGRAGYGYTF
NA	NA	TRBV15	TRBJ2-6	TGTGCCACCAGCGTTTTGAGAGCCAACGTCCTGACTTTC	CATSVLRANVLTF
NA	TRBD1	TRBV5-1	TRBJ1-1	TGCGCCAGCAGTTCCAAGGGGGCGAACACTGAAGCTTTCTTT	CASSSKGANTEAFF
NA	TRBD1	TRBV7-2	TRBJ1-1	TGTGCCAGCAGCGGACAGGGGGGCACTGAAGCTTTCTTT	CASSGQGGTEAFF
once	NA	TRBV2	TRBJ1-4	TGTGCCAGCCGCAGGGGAACTAATGAAAAACTGTTTTTT	CASRRGTNEKLFF
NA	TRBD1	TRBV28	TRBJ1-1	TGTGCCACCCTGGGACAGGGGGTCACGAACACTGAAGCTTTCTTT	CATLGQGVTNTEAFF
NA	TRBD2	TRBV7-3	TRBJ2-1	TGTGCCAGCAGCTTAACTCCGGCTAGCGGGCATGAGCAGTTCTTC	CASSLTPASGHEQFF
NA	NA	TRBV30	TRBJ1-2	TGTGCCTGGAGTGCGGGCTATGGCTACACCTTC	CAWSAGYGYTF
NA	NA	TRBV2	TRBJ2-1	TGTGCCAGCAGTGAAGCGCTTCGCCGGGAGCAGTTCTTC	CASSEALRREQFF
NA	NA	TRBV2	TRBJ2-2	TGTGCCAGCAGTGACGTAAGGGGTCGTGGGGAGCTGTTTTTT	CASSDVRGRGELFF